The subject of this entry is one TCR beta chain. What it recognizes is unknown. From the reads, TCRdb called clonotypes with MiXCR, one entry per CDR3 protein. Of some 920,000 distinct CDR3 sequences listed, approximately 32% were seen once; the top ten hold roughly an eighth. The sample is drawn from a study of T cell repertoires in cytomegalovirus infection. The germline V gene has CDR1 SGHRS and CDR2 YFSETQ. CDR3 size: 13 residues. The V gene lost 4 bases and the J gene lost 4 bases, with 11 bases spanning the gap. The chain links TRBV5-1 to TRBJ1-2; D is ambiguous. This sequence originates from a human donor in good health (CMV status not recorded). Some clones in this sample may be carry-over from other donors' samples. The sample was cultured CD8+ T cells from PBMCs, taken from culture after CMV antigen stimulation. This CDR3 reads CASSGDSGYGYTF. The CDR3 DNA reads TGCGCCAGCAGCGGGGATTCGGGCTATGGCTACACCTTC.